This TCR beta chain appears in the sequencing data of a study of type 1 regulatory T cells. Across the whole study: This in vitro CD4 product, T-allo10, is enriched for Tr1 cells and alloantigen-specific.

T-allo10 cells from the graft donor were described as anergic, host-alloantigen-specific, and alloantigen-specific suppressors. In TCRdb, the reads were re-called with MiXCR into one record per CDR3 protein. The sample carries about 68,000 distinct CDR3 sequences, around 57% recorded once. About this clonotype itself: Its antigen remains unknown.

This CDR3 region has 17 residues. V was pared by 1 base and J by 5 bases, with 5 bases of the junction left unmatched. Germline V gives CDR1 MGHRA, CDR2 YSYEKL. This receptor was obtained from a human donor in good health. Sequences were obtained from cultured T cells, either the whole culture or a sorted T cell fraction (not recorded which). The subset is: Tr1-enriched cell product generated in vitro against host alloantigens. The chain joins TRBV4-1 to TRBJ2-2; TRBD2 agrees at 12 bases. The CDR3 loop is CASSQGSGLAGTGELFF. In DNA form, the CDR3 reads TGCGCCAGCAGCCAAGGCTCGGGACTAGCGGGTACCGGGGAGCTGTTTTTT.